The next 27 T cell receptor beta chains were all read from a single sample in a study of T cells in Graves' hyperthyroidism and ophthalmopathy. Amplification of TCR beta CDR3 regions was performed using RNA transcripts as template. When the TCR CDR3 underwent first-round RT-PCR, the HTBI primer set was used. TCRdb re-derived calls from the multiplex PCR reads in MiXCR, one entry per CDR3 protein. The table includes around 700,000 distinct CDR3 sequences, about 19% detected once. The specimen was blood. These receptors were obtained from a woman between 45 and 65 years old with Graves' hyperthyroidism that later progressed to Graves' ophthalmopathy.

This clonotype was recorded at least ten times. The chain employs TRBV5-1 and TRBJ1-2, with no clear D. Germline values: CDR1 SGHRS, CDR2 YFSETQ. V dropped 0 bases and J dropped 8 bases, with 11 bases sitting between them. The CDR3 loop spans 13 amino acids. The CDR3 bases are TGCGCCAGCAGCTTGGAACTCGTGGGCGGCTACACCTTC. Translating gives CASSLELVGGYTF.

The genes are TRBV2 and TRBJ1-2, with D maybe TRBD1 (5 bases). The CDR3 consists of 13 residues. The V and J ends lost 5 bases and 7 bases respectively, with 14 bases between them. CDR1 is SNHLY and CDR2 is FYNNEI in the germline V gene. The CDR3 is CASSNEQGRGYTF. CDR3 bases: TGTGCCAGCAGTAACGAGCAGGGCCGTGGCTACACCTTC.

This clonotype was seen ten or more times. V is TRBV12-3 or TRBV12-4 and J is TRBJ1-2; D remains unclear. The CDR3 spans 12 residues. The germline V and J ends were trimmed by 5 bases and 3 bases, with 7 bases remaining between them. The DNA of the CDR3 is TGTGCCAGCAGTCCCCCTGACTATGGCTACACCTTC. Translated: CASSPPDYGYTF.

This clonotype has only a few counts. V usage is TRBV29-1 and J usage is TRBJ2-1; 8 nucleotides match TRBD2. Looked up from germline, CDR1 is SQVTM and CDR2 is ANQGSEA. CDR3 size: 12 residues. Trimming at V came to 1 base and at J to 7 bases, leaving 0 bases not matched to a gene. In DNA form, the CDR3 reads TGCAGCGTTGAAGGCGGGGGGAATGAGCAGTTCTTC. As protein: CSVEGGGNEQFF.

The V and J genes are TRBV7-2 and TRBJ2-7, with a tentative D call TRBD2 (5 bases). Per the germline V gene, CDR1 is SGHTA and CDR2 is FQGNSA. The CDR3 loop spans 16 amino acids. V was pared by 1 base and J by 0 bases, with 13 bases between. In DNA, the CDR3 is TGTGCCAGCAGCTTAGGAGGCGGAGGAAGCTCCTACGAGCAGTACTTC. Protein sequence: CASSLGGGGSSYEQYF. Full variable domain (remainder filled in from reference TRBV7-2 and TRBJ2-7): GAGVSQSPSNKVTEKGKDVELRCDPISGHTALYWYRQSLGQGLEFLIYFQGNSAPDKSGLPSDRFSAERTGGSVSTLTIQRTQQEDSAVYLCASSLGGGGSSYEQYFGPGTRLTVT.

The chain employs TRBV6-2 or TRBV6-3 and TRBJ1-3; no clear D gene. The length of the CDR3 is 15 residues. V lost 5 bases, J lost 7 bases, and 18 bases lay in between. The germline CDR1 and CDR2 sequences are MNHEY and SVGEGT. This CDR3 reads CASSPPPGFSNTIYF. As DNA, the CDR3 is TGTGCCAGCAGTCCCCCCCCGGGGTTTAGCAACACCATATATTTT.

The J gene is TRBJ1-4, the V gene TRBV20-1; 7 bases map to TRBD1. With V trimmed by 4 bases and J by 4 bases, 6 bases remained unmatched. The CDR3 spans 14 residues. Germline V gene lookup returns CDR1 DFQATT and CDR2 SNEGSKA (reference sequence). The DNA for the CDR3 is TGCAGTGCTATAGGGGGCGATGATAATGAAAAACTGTTTTTT. Its protein is CSAIGGDDNEKLFF.

This clonotype occurred many times. V usage is TRBV27 and J usage is TRBJ1-2; 8 nucleotides align to TRBD1. Germline loops: CDR1 MNHEY, CDR2 SMNVEV (reference sequence). The CDR3 loop spans 14 amino acids. V dropped 3 bases and J dropped 6; count of bases not matched to a gene: 6. The CDR3 bases are TGTGCCAGCAGTTTCCGGCAGGGGGCGCATGGCTACACCTTC. Protein sequence: CASSFRQGAHGYTF.

Ten or more counts support this clonotype. The chain couples TRBV5-4 to TRBJ2-1, with 13 bases aligning to TRBD2. Germline V gene data show CDR1 as SGHNT and CDR2 as YYREEE (reference sequence). J lost 9 bases, V lost 3 bases, and 3 bases had no gene match. The CDR3 covers 14 residues. CDR3 region: CASSSGLAGVEQFF. The CDR3 bases are TGTGCCAGCAGCTCCGGACTAGCGGGGGTTGAGCAGTTCTTC.

There are many counts of this clonotype. The rearrangement joins TRBV7-2 to TRBJ1-3; D uncertain. This CDR3 region has 14 residues. V was cut by 8 bases and J by 0 bases, with 11 bases left in between. Per germline, CDR1 SGHTA and CDR2 FQGNSA. CDR3 coding DNA: TGTGCCAGCTGGAGGAGAAGCTCTGGAAACACCATATATTTT. It translates to CASWRRSSGNTIYF.

The chain carries TRBV2 and TRBJ1-3; no definite D call. V lost 5 bases and J lost 4, with 12 bases in between. CDR1 is SNHLY, CDR2 FYNNEI, per germline. The CDR3 has 14 residues. Here the CDR3 reads CASSIRRTGNTIYF. DNA of the CDR3: TGTGCCAGCAGTATCCGGAGGACCGGAAACACCATATATTTT.

The sample holds a few counts of this clonotype. The rearrangement links TRBV20-1 to TRBJ1-1; D is possibly TRBD1 (6 bases). The CDR3 sequence is 15 residues long. Trimming cost V 5 bases and J 3 bases, with 19 bases left between them. The germline CDR1 and CDR2 sequences are DFQATT and SNEGSKA (reference sequence). DNA for the CDR3: TGCAGTGCTCCGATAAGGGGGGGTAGGGACACTGAAGCTTTCTTT. It specifies CSAPIRGGRDTEAFF.

The chain links TRBV6-1 to TRBJ2-3; D perhaps matches TRBD1 (6 bases). This CDR3 is built from 14 residues. V was trimmed by 4 bases and J by 1 base, leaving 9 bases between them. Germline CDR1 MNHNS, CDR2 SASEGT. The CDR3 loop is CASSGGPGTDTQYF. In DNA form, the CDR3 reads TGTGCCAGCAGTGGGGGGCCGGGCACAGATACGCAGTATTTT.

This clonotype showed up just a few times. This chain links TRBV9 with TRBJ2-3; D is perhaps TRBD1 (6 bases). Trimming took 3 bases from V and 6 from J, leaving 17 bases between them. This CDR3 contains 15 residues. The V gene's germline CDR1 is SGDLS and CDR2 YYNGEE. The CDR3 here is CASSANQGLRDTQYF. In DNA, the CDR3 is TGTGCCAGCAGCGCCAATCAGGGGCTTCGGGATACGCAGTATTTT.

Note on this clonotype: A clone one base away is much larger, so this may be a read error. The V call is TRBV14, the J call TRBJ2-1, with D hard to call. This CDR3 contains 13 residues. Looked up from germline, CDR1 is SGHDN and CDR2 is FVKESK. V was clipped by 1 base and J by 4 bases, with 5 bases between them. In nucleotides, the CDR3 is TGTGCCAGCAGCCAAGGCCATTACAATGAGCAGTTCTTC. This codes for CASSQGHYNEQFF.

About this clonotype: This may arise from a read error, as a much more abundant clone is one base away. The J gene is TRBJ1-2, the V gene TRBV3-1; the D gene is possibly TRBD1 (6 bases). The CDR3 consists of 15 residues. Germline lookup yields CDR1 LGHDT and CDR2 YNNKEL (reference sequence). For the CDR3, the DNA is TGTGCCAGCAGCCAAGATCTTCCGGGGGCTTGGGGCTACGCCTTC. Its translation is CASSQDLPGAWGYAF.

In its sample, this clonotype was seen many times. The chain uses TRBV13 and TRBJ1-2; 7 positions match TRBD1. Germline CDR1 and CDR2: PRHDT and FYEKMQ (reference sequence). The V segment lost 0 bases and the J segment 7 bases; nucleotides outside the gene matches: 8. This CDR3 region has 15 residues. The DNA for the CDR3 is TGTGCCAGCAGCTTAGGCGGGACAGAGAATTTTGGCTACACCTTC. Its protein is CASSLGGTENFGYTF.

Concerning this clonotype itself: A much larger clone differs from this one at a single base, so this may be a read error. The chain employs TRBV3-1 and TRBJ2-3; D is unclear. This CDR3 comprises 14 residues. Germline values: CDR1 LGHDT, CDR2 YNNKEL (reference sequence). CDR3: CAGSPLLSTDTQYF. Here the CDR3 DNA reads TGTGCCGGCAGCCCACTACTAAGCACAGATACGCAGTATTTT.

This clonotype was counted ten times or more. J is TRBJ2-1 and V is TRBV18; TRBD2 agrees at 10 bases. The CDR3 is made up of 16 amino acids. Germline V gene data show CDR1 as KGHSH and CDR2 as LQKENI. Trimming cost V 5 bases and J 7 bases; bases outside gene matches: 11. CDR3 sequence (DNA): TGTGCCAGCTCATCCGATTTAGCGGGGGGATGGAATGAGCAGTTCTTC. Protein sequence: CASSSDLAGGWNEQFF.

This clonotype was recorded many times. The chain couples TRBV18 to TRBJ2-1; 11 nucleotides align to TRBD1. The CDR3 sequence is 15 residues long. With 2 bases clipped from V and 6 bases from J, the junction kept 3 bases outside the gene matches. Germline loops: CDR1 KGHSH, CDR2 LQKENI. The CDR3 loop is CASSPTDRGLNEQFF. DNA for the CDR3: TGTGCCAGCTCACCAACGGACAGGGGGCTCAATGAGCAGTTCTTC.

The sample holds a few counts of this clonotype. The genes are TRBV25-1 and TRBJ1-4, with D maybe TRBD1 (6 bases). The ends were cut back, 2 bases at V and 8 bases at J, with 9 bases in the middle. Germline V lookup: CDR1 MGHDK, CDR2 SYGVNS. The CDR3 length is 13 residues. CDR3 protein: CASSEGGQEKLFF. In nucleotides, the CDR3 is TGTGCCAGCAGTGAAGGGGGCCAGGAAAAACTGTTTTTT.

CDR3 loop: CAWSLFKSNQPQHF. CDR3 nucleotides: TGTGCCTGGAGTTTATTCAAATCCAATCAGCCCCAGCATTTT. The J gene is TRBJ1-5, the V gene TRBV30; D is unresolved. V dropped 2 bases and J dropped 3 bases, with 11 bases sitting between them. This CDR3 has 14 amino acids. Germline CDR1 reads GTSNPN; CDR2 reads SVGIG (reference sequence).

The table lists this clonotype with a count of one. The chain combines TRBV10-3 with TRBJ2-1, with 7 bases fitting TRBD1. The CDR3 sequence is 17 residues long. CDR1 is ENHRY and CDR2 is SYGVKD in the germline V gene. The V segment lost 5 bases and the J segment 0 bases; nucleotides outside the gene matches: 10. DNA for the CDR3: TGTGCCATCAGTCCCCGAACAGGGGCGGGCTCCTACAATGAGCAGTTCTTC. It is translated as CAISPRTGAGSYNEQFF.

The chain combines TRBV19 with TRBJ1-5; 8 bases match TRBD1. CDR3 length: 17 amino acids. CDR1 LNHDA and CDR2 SQIVND come from the germline V gene (reference sequence). The V gene end was trimmed by 3 bases and the J gene end by 2 bases; junction bases not matched to a gene: 9. The DNA of the CDR3 is TGTGCCAGTAGTATTACGTCGGACAGGGTGGGCAATCAGCCCCAGCATTTT. As protein: CASSITSDRVGNQPQHF.

The V call is TRBV30, the J call TRBJ2-1; tentative D call: TRBD1 (7 bases). Trimming stripped 4 bases from V and 0 bases from J, with 22 bases between. Germline CDR1 and CDR2: GTSNPN and SVGIG (reference sequence). The CDR3 is 18 residues long. CDR3 in DNA: TGTGCCTGGACTGGTGAGGGGGCGGGACGAAGCTCCTACAATGAGCAGTTCTTC. It encodes CAWTGEGAGRSSYNEQFF.

The CDR3 protein is CSASIFGARNTEAFF. The CDR3 bases are TGCAGTGCTTCGATATTCGGGGCGAGGAACACTGAAGCTTTCTTT. V usage is TRBV20-1 and J usage is TRBJ1-1; tentative D call: TRBD1 (5 bases). The V gene lost 5 bases and the J gene lost 1 base, with 17 bases spanning the gap. This CDR3 has 15 amino acids. The germline V gene has CDR1 DFQATT and CDR2 SNEGSKA (reference sequence).

The J gene is TRBJ1-1, the V gene TRBV27; unclear D gene. This CDR3 contains 13 residues. V gave up 4 bases and J gave up 5 bases, with 11 bases separating them. Germline lookup yields CDR1 MNHEY and CDR2 SMNVEV (reference sequence). CDR3 sequence: CASSYKETTEAFF. The CDR3 DNA is TGTGCCAGCAGTTACAAGGAAACTACTGAAGCTTTCTTT.